The 28 T cell receptor beta chains presented below share a single source sample, sequenced in a study of beta chain features in type 1 diabetes (dated by TCRdb to 2017 to 2018). Libraries were constructed by the immunoSEQ multiplex PCR assay. All of the isolated RNA was reverse transcribed with the High Capacity cDNA Reverse Transcription Kit, so expressed TCRB transcripts were sequenced. TCRdb's version of the immuneACCESS table is confined to in-frame rearrangements and falls short of the full clone set. An unresolved V gene accounts for under half of the shortfall where checked; the remainder is of unknown origin. The sample yields around 250,000 clones; roughly 13% were counted once. The ten largest clones represent 0.026% of the sample. The material sequenced was naive CD4+ T cells from blood. The cell subset or site tag for this specimen amounts to: true naive CD4+ T cells. These receptors all come from a middle-aged woman in good health.

As to this clone: At the DNA level, this CDR3 is encoded by other sequences in the same sample as well. The chain joins TRBV18 to TRBJ1-6; D remains ambiguous. The CDR3 consists of 12 residues. V lost 5 bases and J 7 bases, leaving 6 bases between the germline ends. Germline V gives CDR1 KGHSH, CDR2 LQKENI. CDR3 sequence (DNA): TGTGCCAGCTCAACGGGGAATTCACCCCTCCACTTT. Translating it yields CASSTGNSPLHF.

This clone was recorded a few times. This CDR3 is CASSNRRLAGTPQESTDTQYF. CDR3 DNA: TGTGCCAGCAGCAACCGCAGACTAGCGGGGACACCCCAAGAGAGCACAGATACGCAGTATTTT. The chain couples TRBV21-1 to TRBJ2-3; the table names TRBD2, a call not compared with the DNA. TRBV21-1 is classified as a pseudogene. The CDR3 sequence is 21 residues long.

The J gene is TRBJ2-7, the V gene TRBV7-9; D call uncertain. The CDR3 runs 13 residues. Trimming cost V 7 bases and J 0 bases, with 10 bases left between them. Germline V lookup: CDR1 SEHNR, CDR2 FQNEAQ (reference sequence). The CDR3 region is CASKLSNSYEQYF. CDR3 nucleotide sequence: TGTGCCAGCAAGCTTAGTAACTCCTACGAGCAGTACTTC.

This chain links TRBV15 with TRBJ2-3; 7 bases are shared with TRBD1. V was clipped by 0 bases and J by 4 bases; unmatched bases: 4. The germline V gene encodes CDR1 LNHNV and CDR2 YYDKDF (reference sequence). CDR3 size: 15 residues. CDR3 region: CATSRDRGLSDTQYF. The CDR3 region has the DNA TGTGCCACCAGCAGAGACAGGGGGTTGTCAGATACGCAGTATTTT.

This rearrangement joins TRBV5-1 to TRBJ2-3; 9 bases are shared with TRBD2. The J segment lost 7 bases and the V segment lost 0 bases, leaving 3 bases of the junction unmatched. The CDR3 runs 14 residues. The germline gives CDR1 SGHRS, CDR2 YFSETQ. CDR3 region: CASSLELAGNTQYF. As DNA, the CDR3 is TGCGCCAGCAGCTTGGAGCTAGCGGGGAATACGCAGTATTTT. The full variable domain, its missing parts supplied by reference TRBV5-1 and TRBJ2-3, is KAGVTQTPRYLIKTRGQQVTLSCSPISGHRSVSWYQQTPGQGLQFLFEYFSETQRNKGNFPGRFSGRQFSNSRSEMNVSTLELGDSALYLCASSLELAGNTQYFGPGTRLTVL.

The J gene is TRBJ2-3, the V gene TRBV5-4; 13 positions match TRBD2. This CDR3 region has 15 residues. Germline trimming cut 3 bases from V and 6 bases from J; bases unmatched to any gene: 4. Germline V gene sequence: CDR1 SGHNT, CDR2 YYREEE (reference sequence). The CDR3 nucleotides read TGTGCCAGCAGCTCACTAGCGGGGGGGCCCGATACGCAGTATTTT. Translated: CASSSLAGGPDTQYF.

This clone was found a few times. The V call is TRBV5-4, the J call TRBJ2-1; D perhaps matches TRBD2 (7 bases). The CDR3 has 16 amino acids. Germline CDR1 reads SGHNT; CDR2 reads YYREEE (reference sequence). The germline V and J ends were trimmed by 0 bases and 6 bases, with 16 bases remaining between them. The DNA for the CDR3 is TGTGCCAGCAGCTTGGATGGGGGGGCAAGGCCCAATGAGCAGTTCTTC. Translation gives CASSLDGGARPNEQFF.

This clone was detected a few times. The chain recombines TRBV9 with TRBJ2-1, with a tentative D call TRBD2 (5 bases). V was trimmed by 0 bases and J by 10 bases, leaving 23 bases between them. The CDR3 runs to 17 residues. CDR1 is SGDLS, CDR2 YYNGEE, per germline. The DNA for the CDR3 is TGTGCCAGCAGCGTAGGGCTAGGAACTAGGAGTTTATCCGAGCAGTTCTTC. It specifies CASSVGLGTRSLSEQFF.

This clone was detected a few times. The chain combines TRBV7-9 with TRBJ2-7; D perhaps matches TRBD1 (7 bases). The CDR3 sequence is 15 residues long. CDR1 SEHNR and CDR2 FQNEAQ come from the germline V gene (reference sequence). V dropped 5 bases and J dropped 4 bases, with 18 bases sitting between them. The CDR3 spells CASSPRPGGKYEQYF. The CDR3, as DNA: TGTGCCAGCAGCCCTCGGCCAGGGGGGAAATACGAGCAGTACTTC.

This clone was detected only a few times. The rearrangement joins TRBV7-2 to TRBJ2-5; TRBD2 might be the D (6 bases). The germline V gene has CDR1 SGHTA and CDR2 FQGNSA. The CDR3 loop spans 15 amino acids. Trimming took 5 bases from V and 2 from J, leaving 15 bases between them. CDR3 DNA sequence: TGTGCCAGCAGCCCGCCGGCAGGGAGGCAAGAGACCCAGTACTTC. Translated: CASSPPAGRQETQYF.

This rearrangement joins TRBV7-9 to TRBJ2-3; D not certain. Trimming left V 5 bases short and J 3 bases short, with 18 bases between. The CDR3 runs to 16 residues. The V gene's germline CDR1 is SEHNR and CDR2 FQNEAQ (reference sequence). The chain's CDR3 is CASSPSLTANTDTQYF. CDR3 sequence (DNA): TGTGCCAGCAGCCCCTCGCTCACAGCAAATACAGATACGCAGTATTTT.

This clone was counted only a few times. The gene calls are TRBV6-6 and TRBJ2-7; 11 bases are a match to TRBD2. Trimming took 6 bases from V and 6 from J; bases not matched to a gene: 7. The CDR3 is made up of 14 amino acids. The germline V gene encodes CDR1 MNHNY and CDR2 SVGAGI (reference sequence). The chain's CDR3 is CASRTTSGVPEQYF. CDR3 DNA: TGTGCCAGCAGGACGACTAGCGGGGTACCCGAGCAGTACTTC.

The CDR3 spells CASSPLGRVRLANNEQFF. The CDR3, as DNA: TGTGCCAGCTCACCACTAGGCAGGGTGCGTCTGGCGAACAATGAGCAGTTCTTC. The V call is TRBV18, the J call TRBJ2-1; tentative D call: TRBD1 (5 bases). The germline gives CDR1 KGHSH, CDR2 LQKENI. The CDR3 extends over 18 amino acids. Deletions cut 1 base from V and 5 bases from J, with 21 bases between.

This clone was counted between two and nine times. The chain uses TRBV11-2 and TRBJ2-2; D ambiguous. Trimming shortened V by 0 bases and J by 8 bases, and 19 bases separated the two germline ends. Germline CDR1 reads SGHAT; CDR2 reads FQNNGV. The CDR3 sequence is 17 residues long. The CDR3 bases are TGTGCCAGCAGCTTAGAAGCCTGGGCTACCTTAAAGGGGGAGCTGTTTTTT. Amino acids: CASSLEAWATLKGELFF.

This clone has only a few counts. The chain couples TRBV7-2 to TRBJ2-5; D may be TRBD2 (6 bases). CDR3 length equals 16 residues. Per the germline V gene, CDR1 is SGHTA and CDR2 is FQGNSA. Trimming cost V 3 bases and J 7 bases, with 21 bases left between them. CDR3 coding DNA: TGTGCCAGCAGCTTTGTCCCGCGGGGTGGTCCGGGGACCCAGTACTTC. Protein sequence: CASSFVPRGGPGTQYF.

The rearrangement joins TRBV6-5 to TRBJ1-2; D is ambiguous. This CDR3 is built from 14 residues. Trimming took 2 bases from V and 3 from J, leaving 10 bases between them. The germline CDR1 and CDR2 sequences are MNHEY and SVGAGI. CDR3 region: CASSYTVFDYGYTF. In nucleotides, the CDR3 is TGTGCCAGCAGTTACACGGTATTCGACTATGGCTACACCTTC.

The chain combines TRBV2 with TRBJ2-5; 9 nucleotides match TRBD2. Per the germline V gene, CDR1 is SNHLY and CDR2 is FYNNEI. The CDR3 has 16 residues. With V trimmed by 1 base and J by 5 bases, 8 bases remained unmatched. The DNA of the CDR3 is TGTGCCAGCAGTGAAGGGTTGTCTAGCGGGGTGGAGACCCAGTACTTC. This encodes CASSEGLSSGVETQYF. Combining the CDR3 with reference TRBV2 and TRBJ2-5 gives the whole variable domain EPEVTQTPSHQVTQMGQEVILRCVPISNHLYFYWYRQILGQKVEFLVSFYNNEISEKSEIFDDQFSVERPDGSNFTLKIRSTKLEDSAMYFCASSEGLSSGVETQYFGPGTRLLVL.

This clone was detected a few times. This chain's CDR3 is CASLPEGQGAYGYTF. The CDR3 DNA is TGTGCCAGCCTACCGGAGGGACAGGGGGCCTATGGCTACACCTTC. The chain recombines TRBV6-1 with TRBJ1-2, with 12 bases aligning to TRBD1. V was pared by 8 bases and J by 4 bases, with 8 bases of the junction left unmatched. In germline, CDR1 is MNHNS, CDR2 SASEGT. The CDR3 consists of 15 residues.

The chain couples TRBV15 to TRBJ2-1; D uncertain. This CDR3 is built from 13 residues. The germline CDR1 and CDR2 sequences are LNHNV and YYDKDF (reference sequence). Deletions cut 2 bases from V and 12 bases from J, with 14 bases between. The CDR3 region is CATSRTAVPGQFF. CDR3 bases: TGTGCCACCAGCAGAACTGCCGTTCCAGGGCAGTTCTTC.

The chain combines TRBV6-5 with TRBJ1-2; 9 nucleotides match TRBD1. With 5 bases clipped from V and 4 bases from J, the junction kept 2 bases outside the gene matches. Germline V gene data show CDR1 as MNHEY and CDR2 as SVGAGI. The CDR3 runs to 13 residues. The CDR3 bases are TGTGCCAGCAGTCAGGACAGGGGCTATGGCTACACCTTC. Translated, it gives CASSQDRGYGYTF.

This clone has more than one count but fewer than ten. The chain uses TRBV5-6 and TRBJ2-3, with D unresolved. This CDR3 comprises 12 residues. Germline V gives CDR1 SGHDT, CDR2 YYEEEE. V was clipped by 1 base and J by 3 bases, with 3 bases between them. CDR3 sequence reads: CASSLSTDTQYF. The DNA of the CDR3 is TGTGCCAGCAGCTTGTCTACAGATACGCAGTATTTT.

The V call is TRBV14, the J call TRBJ1-2, with TRBD1 matching over 8 bases. The CDR3 extends over 12 amino acids. Germline CDR1 and CDR2: SGHDN and FVKESK. The ends lost 5 bases at V and 7 bases at J; junction bases unmatched: 3. Here the CDR3 reads CASSMTGVGYTF. In nucleotides, the CDR3 is TGTGCCAGCAGCATGACAGGGGTTGGCTACACCTTC. The full variable domain, with the rest looked up from reference TRBV14 and TRBJ1-2, is EAGVTQFPSHSVIEKGQTVTLRCDPISGHDNLYWYRRVMGKEIKFLLHFVKESKQDESGMPNNRFLAERTGGTYSTLKVQPAELEDSGVYFCASSMTGVGYTFGSGTRLTVV.

This clone has only a few counts. The genes are TRBV13 and TRBJ2-7; D is undetermined. Germline assignment: CDR1 PRHDT and CDR2 FYEKMQ (reference sequence). V was pared by 0 bases and J by 3 bases, with 6 bases between. This CDR3 has 13 residues. The CDR3 reads CASSLGQSYEQYF. CDR3 coding DNA: TGTGCCAGCAGCTTAGGACAGAGCTACGAGCAGTACTTC.

The J gene is TRBJ2-7, the V gene TRBV7-8; 7 positions agree with TRBD2. The V and J ends lost 4 bases and 3 bases, in that order; junction bases with no gene match: 9. The CDR3 has 15 amino acids. Germline lookup yields CDR1 SGHVS and CDR2 FQNEAQ. In DNA, the CDR3 is TGTGCCAGCAGCTATACAAGCGGGGACCTCTACGAGCAGTACTTC. Protein: CASSYTSGDLYEQYF.

This clone was observed a few times. For the CDR3, the DNA is TGTGCCACCCTCCCCCGGCAACAGGGAAGCACAGATACGCAGTATTTT. This gives the protein CATLPRQQGSTDTQYF. The chain joins TRBV10-3 to TRBJ2-3; D may be TRBD1 (6 bases). Germline CDR1 and CDR2: ENHRY and SYGVKD. Trimming left V 10 bases short and J 0 bases short, with 20 bases between. CDR3 length: 16 amino acids.

The chain uses TRBV19 and TRBJ2-7, with D maybe TRBD1 (5 bases). Trimming cost V 1 base and J 1 base, with 8 bases left between them. The V gene's germline CDR1 is LNHDA and CDR2 SQIVND (reference sequence). The CDR3 covers 14 residues. The CDR3 loop is CASSIVGQSYEQYF. The DNA for the CDR3 is TGTGCCAGTAGTATAGTGGGGCAGTCCTACGAGCAGTACTTC.

The rearrangement joins TRBV6-5 to TRBJ2-2, with TRBD2 matching 13 bases. CDR3 size: 15 residues. Germline CDR1 MNHEY, CDR2 SVGAGI. J gave up 5 bases and V 4 bases, and 1 base lay outside the gene matches. In DNA form, the CDR3 reads TGTGCCAGCAGTTCGGGACTAGCGGGGACCGGGGAGCTGTTTTTT. Protein sequence: CASSSGLAGTGELFF.

This clone turned up a few times. J is TRBJ2-2 and V is TRBV7-2; D not resolved. CDR3 size: 14 residues. CDR1 and CDR2 (germline): SGHTA, FQGNSA. Deletions cut 1 base from V and 2 bases from J, with 5 bases between. DNA for the CDR3: TGTGCCAGCAGCTTAGTACTTAACACCGGGGAGCTGTTTTTT. Protein product: CASSLVLNTGELFF.